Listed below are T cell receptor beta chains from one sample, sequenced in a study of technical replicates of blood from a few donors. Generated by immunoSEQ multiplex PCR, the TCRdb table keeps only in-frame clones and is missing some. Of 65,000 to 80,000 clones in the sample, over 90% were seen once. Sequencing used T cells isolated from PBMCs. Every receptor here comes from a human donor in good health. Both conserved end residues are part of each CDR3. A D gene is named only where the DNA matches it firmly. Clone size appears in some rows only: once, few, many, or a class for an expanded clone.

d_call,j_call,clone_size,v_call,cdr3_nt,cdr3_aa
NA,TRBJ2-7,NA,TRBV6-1,TGTGCCAGCAGTGATCACCCGCGGGGGCGGGTCTACGAGCAGTACTTC,CASSDHPRGRVYEQYF
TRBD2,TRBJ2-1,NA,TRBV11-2,TGTGCCAGCACCCTCAGGAGCGGGGGATACAATGAGCAGTTCTTC,CASTLRSGGYNEQFF
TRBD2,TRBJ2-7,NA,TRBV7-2,TGTGCCAGCAGCCCAGAGACTAGCGGGAGGGCCTACGAGCAGTACTTC,CASSPETSGRAYEQYF
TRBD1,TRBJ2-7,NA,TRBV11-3,TGTGCCAGCAGCTTAGCGTTGGGACAGGTTTTTTCCTACGAGCAGTACTTC,CASSLALGQVFSYEQYF
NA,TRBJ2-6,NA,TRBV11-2,TGTGCCAGCAGCTTAGTGCGGGGTTCCGGGGCCAACGTCCTGACTTTC,CASSLVRGSGANVLTF
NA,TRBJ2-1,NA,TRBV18,TGTGCCAGCTCACCCGAGCCCAATGAGCAGTTCTTC,CASSPEPNEQFF
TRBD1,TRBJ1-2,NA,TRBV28,TGTGCCAGCAGTTTACCGACAGGGCACGGCTATGGCTACACCTTC,CASSLPTGHGYGYTF
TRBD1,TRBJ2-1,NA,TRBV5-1,TGCGCCAGCAGGGCCGACAGGGTGGGAGTGTATGAGCAGTTCTTC,CASRADRVGVYEQFF
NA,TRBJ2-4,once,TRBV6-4,TGTGCCAGTCCCCCTTGTGACAGTTCAAAAAACATTCAGTACTTC,CASPPCDSSKNIQYF
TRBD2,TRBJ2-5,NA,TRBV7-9,TGTGCCAGCAGCCCCCTCCCGGGACTAGCCCCCCAGTACTTC,CASSPLPGLAPQYF
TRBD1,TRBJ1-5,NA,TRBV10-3,TGTGCCATCAGTGATGGGACAGAACCTTATCAGCCCCAGCATTTT,CAISDGTEPYQPQHF
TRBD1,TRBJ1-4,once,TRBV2,TGTGCCAGCAGGACAGGGGAGGAGAAGCCTAATGAAAAACTGTTTTTT,CASRTGEEKPNEKLFF
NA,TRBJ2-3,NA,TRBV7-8,TGTGCCAGCAGGTCTAGGGGGCGGGAAATGGTAAATACGCAGTATTTT,CASRSRGREMVNTQYF
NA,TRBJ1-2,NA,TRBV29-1,TGCAGCGCTGTGGGACACCCCTATGGCTACACCTTC,CSAVGHPYGYTF
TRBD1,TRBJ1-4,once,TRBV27,TGTGCCAGCAGTTTATCGGGGACAGGACTCAATGAAAAACTGTTTTTT,CASSLSGTGLNEKLFF
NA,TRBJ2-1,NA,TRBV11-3,TGTGCCAGCAGCTCTTCAGGGTACAATGAGCAGTTCTTC,CASSSSGYNEQFF
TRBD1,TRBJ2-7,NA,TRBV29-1,TGCAGCGTTGAGTCAAGAGCCGGGACAGGGAACTACGAGCAGTACTTC,CSVESRAGTGNYEQYF
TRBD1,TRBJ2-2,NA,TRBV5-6,TGTGCCAGCAGCCAGCTTTCAGGACAGGTTTACACCGGGGAGCTGTTTTTT,CASSQLSGQVYTGELFF
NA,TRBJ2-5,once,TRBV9,TGTGCCAGCAGCCCACTCATACAAGAGACCCAGTACTTC,CASSPLIQETQYF
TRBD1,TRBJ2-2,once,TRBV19,TGTGCCAGTAGTATTCCCCGACAGGGGGCGAACACCGGGGAGCTGTTTTTT,CASSIPRQGANTGELFF
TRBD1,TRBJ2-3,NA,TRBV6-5,TGTGCCAGTCGTGGACAGGGACGGGATACGCAGTATTTT,CASRGQGRDTQYF
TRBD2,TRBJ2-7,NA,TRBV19,TGTGCCAGTAGTCCGGGAGGAGACTACGAGCAGTACTTC,CASSPGGDYEQYF
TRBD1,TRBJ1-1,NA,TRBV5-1,TGCGCCAGCAGCATCGGGACAGGATGGGACACTGAAGCTTTCTTT,CASSIGTGWDTEAFF
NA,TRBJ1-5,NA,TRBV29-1,TGCAGCGTTGAAGACCGGGATGCCGGGCAGCCCCAGCATTTT,CSVEDRDAGQPQHF
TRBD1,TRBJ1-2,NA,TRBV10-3,TGTGCCATCAGTGATTTCGGACAGGGGCCCTATGGCTACACCTTC,CAISDFGQGPYGYTF
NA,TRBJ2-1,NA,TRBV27,TGTGCCAGCAGTGTAGCGAGCTCCTACAATGAGCAGTTCTTC,CASSVASSYNEQFF
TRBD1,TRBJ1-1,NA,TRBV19,TGTGCCAGTAGTATAGTGGGGACAGGGGCTGAAGCTTTCTTT,CASSIVGTGAEAFF
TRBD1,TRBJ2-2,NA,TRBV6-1,TGTGCCAGCAGCCTGATACAGGGGGCTAACGGGGAGCTGTTTTTT,CASSLIQGANGELFF
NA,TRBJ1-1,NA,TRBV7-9,TGTGCCAGCAGCTCGAACAGGGAAGTCATCACTGAAGCTTTCTTT,CASSSNREVITEAFF